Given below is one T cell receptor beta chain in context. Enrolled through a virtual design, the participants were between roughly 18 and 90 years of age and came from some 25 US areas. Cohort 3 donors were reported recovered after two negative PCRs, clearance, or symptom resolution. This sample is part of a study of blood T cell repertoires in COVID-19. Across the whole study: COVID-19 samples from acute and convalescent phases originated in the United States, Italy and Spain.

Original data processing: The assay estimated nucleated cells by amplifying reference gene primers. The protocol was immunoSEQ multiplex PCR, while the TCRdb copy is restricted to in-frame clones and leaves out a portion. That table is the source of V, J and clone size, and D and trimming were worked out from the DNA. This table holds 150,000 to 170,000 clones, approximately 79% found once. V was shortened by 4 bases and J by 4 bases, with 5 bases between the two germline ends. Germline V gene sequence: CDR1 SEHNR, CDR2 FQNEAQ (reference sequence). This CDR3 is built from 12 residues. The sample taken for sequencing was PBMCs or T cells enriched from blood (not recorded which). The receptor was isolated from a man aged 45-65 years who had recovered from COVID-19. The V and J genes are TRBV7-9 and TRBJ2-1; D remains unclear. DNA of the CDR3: TGTGCCAGCAGCTCCCGTTACAATGAGCAGTTCTTC. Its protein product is CASSSRYNEQFF.